One and the same sample provided the 16 T cell receptor beta chains below, sequenced in a study of post-analysis software for immune sequencing data. Study-wide points: Roughly five TRBV segments appeared more often in patients than in controls, and TRBV5-6, TRBV5-1 and TRBV20-1 were among these.

Their cognate antigens are unknown. cDNA libraries of TCR beta carried unique molecular identifiers. TCRdb re-analysed the PCR reads in MiXCR, keeping a single row per CDR3 protein. The table lists about 560,000 distinct CDR3 sequences, 44% of them singletons. Sequenced material: blood. These receptors all stem from a girl aged 10 to 17 with multiple sclerosis.

This clonotype has a handful of counts. This chain uses TRBV4-1 with TRBJ2-7; D tentatively fits TRBD1 or TRBD2 (6 bases each). The CDR3 has 14 residues. The V gene lost 0 bases and the J gene lost 6 bases, with 12 bases spanning the gap. Germline V gives CDR1 MGHRA, CDR2 YSYEKL. The CDR3 DNA reads TGCGCCAGCAGCCAAGATAGGGGGGTTTCCGAGCAGTACTTC. It yields the protein CASSQDRGVSEQYF.

The rearrangement uses TRBV29-1 and TRBJ1-2; 10 nucleotides agree with TRBD1. V shed 5 bases, J shed 8 bases, and the junction held 5 bases outside the gene matches. Germline assignment: CDR1 SQVTM and CDR2 ANQGSEA. The CDR3 runs 12 residues. The CDR3 coding sequence is TGCAGCGTTTGGACAGGGGGTTTAGGCTACACCTTC. This codes for CSVWTGGLGYTF.

The table lists this clonotype with a few counts. The rearrangement uses TRBV12-3 or TRBV12-4 and TRBJ2-5; 8 bases match TRBD1. The CDR3 sequence is 15 residues long. With 3 bases clipped from V and 5 bases from J, the junction kept 8 bases outside the gene matches. CDR3 sequence reads: CASSFWQGAWETQYF. The CDR3 DNA reads as TGTGCCAGCAGTTTCTGGCAGGGGGCATGGGAGACCCAGTACTTC.

This clonotype was observed a few times. The chain links TRBV5-1 to TRBJ2-1; tentatively, D is TRBD1 (6 bases). CDR3 size: 17 residues. Germline V CDR1 and CDR2: SGHRS, YFSETQ. The V gene lost 0 bases and the J gene lost 6 bases, with 19 bases spanning the gap. CDR3 protein: CASSLATGGLLFNEQFF. CDR3 nucleotides: TGCGCCAGCAGCTTGGCGACAGGCGGCTTGCTTTTCAATGAGCAGTTCTTC. Complete variable domain (other parts from reference TRBV5-1 and TRBJ2-1): KAGVTQTPRYLIKTRGQQVTLSCSPISGHRSVSWYQQTPGQGLQFLFEYFSETQRNKGNFPGRFSGRQFSNSRSEMNVSTLELGDSALYLCASSLATGGLLFNEQFFGPGTRLTVL.

CDR3 protein: CASSRQLPRGGTQYF. CDR3 sequence (DNA): TGTGCCAGCAGCCGACAGCTTCCTAGGGGAGGTACGCAGTATTTT. J is TRBJ2-3 and V is TRBV27, with D possibly matching TRBD2 (6 bases). Trimming took off 6 bases at V and 8 bases at J, with 21 bases between the two ends. This CDR3 has 15 amino acids. The germline CDR1 and CDR2 sequences are MNHEY and SMNVEV (reference sequence).

The DNA of the CDR3 is TGCGCCAGCAGCCAACAGGCGGGAAGCCCAGATACGCAGTATTTT. The encoded protein is CASSQQAGSPDTQYF. V is TRBV4-1 and J is TRBJ2-3; D is possibly TRBD2 (6 bases). The V and J ends lost 2 bases and 4 bases respectively, with 13 bases between them. Germline V gives CDR1 MGHRA, CDR2 YSYEKL. The CDR3 is 15 residues long.

The V and J genes are TRBV20-1 and TRBJ2-5, with 8 bases lining up with TRBD1. Germline values: CDR1 DFQATT, CDR2 SNEGSKA (reference sequence). The CDR3 has 13 amino acids. With 6 bases clipped from V and 5 bases from J, the junction kept 8 bases outside the gene matches. In DNA, the CDR3 is TGCAGTGCCCGGACAGGGCCAGCTGAGACCCAGTACTTC. Protein: CSARTGPAETQYF.

V usage is TRBV5-1 and J usage is TRBJ2-3, with D perhaps matching TRBD2 (6 bases). Trimming removed 8 bases from V and 3 bases from J, with 16 bases in between. CDR1 SGHRS and CDR2 YFSETQ come from the germline V gene. This CDR3 has 14 amino acids. The chain's CDR3 is CASHRDLGTDTQYF. CDR3 in DNA: TGCGCCAGTCACCGGGACTTAGGAACAGATACGCAGTATTTT.

This clonotype was recorded a few times. V and J are TRBV25-1 and TRBJ2-1; D unclear. V shed 2 bases and J shed 6 bases, with 5 bases lying between them. CDR3 size: 12 residues. Germline V CDR1 and CDR2: MGHDK, SYGVNS. The CDR3 DNA sequence: TGTGCCAGCAGTGAACCCACCAATGAGCAGTTCTTC. Its protein is CASSEPTNEQFF.

The chain uses TRBV7-3 and TRBJ2-5; 9 nucleotides match TRBD2. This CDR3 spans 19 amino acids. The trim removed 5 bases at V and 1 base at J, leaving 17 bases unmatched. The germline gives CDR1 SGHTA, CDR2 FQGTGA. The CDR3, as DNA: TGTGCCAGCAGCACTACTCGGGGGGTAGCGGGGGAGCCCCAAGAGACCCAGTACTTC. Its translation: CASSTTRGVAGEPQETQYF.

The CDR3 DNA sequence: TGCAGCGTTCCAGGACCGCCTGGGGCCAACGTCCTGACTTTC. Protein: CSVPGPPGANVLTF. The genes are TRBV29-1 and TRBJ2-6, with D unresolved. The germline gives CDR1 SQVTM, CDR2 ANQGSEA. Trimming shortened V by 5 bases and J by 2 bases, and 10 bases separated the two germline ends. This CDR3 is 14 amino acids long.

This clonotype showed up just once. The chain has TRBV5-1 and TRBJ1-2; possibly TRBD1 for D (5 bases). Germline values: CDR1 SGHRS, CDR2 YFSETQ. CDR3 length: 15 residues. V shed 1 base and J shed 3 bases, with 13 bases lying between them. The CDR3 sequence: CASSLLKGIDYGYTF. The DNA of the CDR3 is TGCGCCAGCAGCTTGTTGAAGGGGATTGACTATGGCTACACCTTC.

V gene TRBV20-1 combines with J gene TRBJ2-5, with 11 bases aligning to TRBD2. The CDR3 is made up of 13 amino acids. CDR1 is DFQATT and CDR2 is SNEGSKA in the germline V gene (reference sequence). Losses at the gene ends were 6 bases for V and 5 bases for J; bases not matched to a gene: 5. The CDR3 bases are TGCAGTGCAGTAGCGGGGGGGATGGAGACCCAGTACTTC. It specifies CSAVAGGMETQYF.

This clonotype was picked up many times. The chain is built from TRBV12-3 or TRBV12-4 and TRBJ2-1; D is unclear. The CDR3 spans 12 residues. V was cut by 6 bases and J by 2 bases, with 5 bases left in between. This CDR3 reads CASSQTYNEQFF. The DNA of the CDR3 is TGTGCCAGCAGCCAGACCTACAATGAGCAGTTCTTC.

V gene TRBV30 combines with J gene TRBJ1-2; D call uncertain. Germline lookup yields CDR1 GTSNPN and CDR2 SVGIG (reference sequence). V was trimmed by 5 bases and J by 7 bases, leaving 11 bases between them. The CDR3 extends over 11 amino acids. The CDR3 region has the DNA TGTGCCTGGTCCGCCGTTTCTGGCTACACCTTC. Amino acids: CAWSAVSGYTF.

The rearrangement links TRBV29-1 to TRBJ2-1; 7 bases fit TRBD1. The germline gives CDR1 SQVTM, CDR2 ANQGSEA. CDR3 size: 13 residues. Germline trimming cut 3 bases from V and 9 bases from J; bases unmatched to any gene: 8. Here the CDR3 reads CSVDRGRGFEQFF. The CDR3 DNA sequence: TGCAGCGTTGATAGGGGGCGCGGGTTTGAGCAGTTCTTC.